Listed here are 16 T cell receptor beta chains from one sample, sequenced in a study of shared clonotypes between healthy human individuals. Only in-frame clones appear in the TCRdb table, and some are missing; sequencing was by immunoSEQ multiplex PCR. The sample includes around 480,000 clones, 75% to 80% of them seen just once. Sequencing used PBMCs. These receptors were taken from a woman between 35 and 50 years old in good health. Some clones in this sample may be carry-over from other donors' samples.

The chain combines TRBV28 with TRBJ2-1; 10 bases fit TRBD2. From germline, CDR1 is MDHEN and CDR2 SYDVKM. This CDR3 contains 14 residues. Unmatched junction bases numbered 8, after V lost 6 bases and J lost 9 bases. The CDR3 sequence: CASSRAGGRSEQFF. The DNA of the CDR3 is TGTGCCAGCAGCCGAGCGGGAGGGCGGAGTGAGCAGTTCTTC.

This clone occurred once. This chain joins TRBV6-4 and TRBJ2-2, with 9 positions matching TRBD1. V gave up 5 bases and J gave up 3 bases; unmatched junction bases: 4. CDR1 and CDR2 (germline): MRHNA, SNTAGT. The length of the CDR3 is 15 residues. In nucleotides, the CDR3 is TGTGCCAGCAGTCCTACAGGGGGCCACACCGGGGAGCTGTTTTTT. This encodes CASSPTGGHTGELFF.

The chain joins TRBV9 to TRBJ2-7; D not certain. Germline CDR1 reads SGDLS; CDR2 reads YYNGEE. CDR3 size: 14 residues. Trimming took off 0 bases at V and 4 bases at J, with 11 bases between the two ends. The CDR3 DNA sequence: TGTGCCAGCAGCGTAGGCCCTGGGGTATACGAGCAGTACTTC. This encodes CASSVGPGVYEQYF.

J is TRBJ2-5 and V is TRBV5-1; D gene unclear. Gene TRBJ2-7 matches the end of the DNA better, so the J call may be wrong. The CDR3 loop spans 11 amino acids. Germline V lookup: CDR1 SGHRS, CDR2 YFSETQ. In DNA, the CDR3 is TGCGCCAGCAGCTTGGCGTGCGAGCAGTACTTC. Translated, it gives CASSLACEQYF.

V usage is TRBV27 and J usage is TRBJ2-1; possibly TRBD2 for D (5 bases). Trimming removed 3 bases from V and 3 bases from J, with 12 bases in between. Germline V gene lookup returns CDR1 MNHEY and CDR2 SMNVEV (reference sequence). The CDR3 length is 15 residues. This CDR3 is CASSFTGVFYNEQFF. The CDR3 nucleotides are TGTGCCAGCAGTTTTACCGGGGTTTTCTACAATGAGCAGTTCTTC.

The chain combines TRBV7-2 with TRBJ2-1, with TRBD2 identical over 10 bases. CDR1 is SGHTA, CDR2 FQGNSA, per germline. The CDR3 loop spans 15 amino acids. With V trimmed by 2 bases and J by 8 bases, 6 bases remained unmatched. CDR3 coding DNA: TGTGCCAGCAGCTTATGGCCGCTAGCGGGGGATGAGCAGTTCTTC. It yields the protein CASSLWPLAGDEQFF.

The chain links TRBV29-1 to TRBJ2-2, with a tentative D call TRBD2 (6 bases). Germline V lookup: CDR1 SQVTM, CDR2 ANQGSEA. V lost 7 bases, J lost 5 bases, and 11 bases lay in between. CDR3 size: 12 residues. DNA for the CDR3: TGCAGCGGCGGGGATACGACCGGGGAGCTGTTTTTT. Amino acid sequence: CSGGDTTGELFF.

J is TRBJ2-7 and V is TRBV4-1, with TRBD2 identical over 8 bases. V was clipped by 1 base and J by 1 base; unmatched bases: 6. CDR1 is MGHRA and CDR2 is YSYEKL in the germline V gene. This CDR3 has 16 residues. CDR3 bases: TGCGCCAGCAGCCAAGTTAGCGGGGCGCAGTCCTACGAGCAGTACTTC. Amino acid sequence: CASSQVSGAQSYEQYF.

The chain links TRBV2 to TRBJ1-4; D is unresolved. Deletions cut 0 bases from V and 0 bases from J, with 14 bases between. This CDR3 contains 18 residues. The germline gives CDR1 SNHLY, CDR2 FYNNEI. This CDR3 is CASSEALPKFATNEKLFF. The CDR3 nucleotides are TGTGCCAGCAGTGAAGCGCTCCCCAAATTTGCAACTAATGAAAAACTGTTTTTT.

CDR3 coding DNA: TGTGCCAGCAGCTTGGTTACAGCGCACAATGAGCAGTTCTTC. The encoded protein is CASSLVTAHNEQFF. The chain has TRBV5-6 and TRBJ2-1; no firm D call. Germline CDR1 reads SGHDT; CDR2 reads YYEEEE. The CDR3 is 14 residues long. Deletions cut 0 bases from V and 5 bases from J, with 9 bases between.

The rearrangement links TRBV7-2 to TRBJ2-1; the D is unclear. The germline V gene has CDR1 SGHTA and CDR2 FQGNSA. V lost 5 bases to trimming and J lost 11 bases, with 13 bases between them. The CDR3 runs to 12 residues. CDR3 protein: CASSPNRAKQFF. DNA for the CDR3: TGTGCCAGCAGCCCGAACCGGGCGAAGCAGTTCTTC.

V gene TRBV27 combines with J gene TRBJ2-2, with D possibly matching TRBD1 (5 bases). This CDR3 has 13 amino acids. Trimming took 5 bases from V and 6 from J, leaving 10 bases between them. Per the germline V gene, CDR1 is MNHEY and CDR2 is SMNVEV (reference sequence). CDR3 amino acids: CASSNRYSGELFF. DNA of the CDR3: TGTGCCAGCAGTAACAGGTACTCCGGGGAGCTGTTTTTT.

The chain uses TRBV2 and TRBJ2-3, with D perhaps TRBD2 (5 bases). The CDR3 extends over 13 amino acids. Germline values: CDR1 SNHLY, CDR2 FYNNEI. V lost 6 bases to trimming and J lost 4 bases, with 11 bases between them. The CDR3 is CASSVLEADTQYF. DNA for the CDR3: TGTGCCAGCAGCGTACTAGAAGCAGATACGCAGTATTTT.

The chain recombines TRBV19 with TRBJ1-2; TRBD1 agrees at 7 bases. Trimming took 6 bases from V and 4 from J; bases not matched to a gene: 8. This CDR3 is built from 14 residues. The germline V gene has CDR1 LNHDA and CDR2 SQIVND (reference sequence). The CDR3 loop is CASSPRGQPYGYTF. The CDR3 DNA follows: TGTGCCAGTAGCCCTCGGGGACAGCCCTATGGCTACACCTTC.

The chain joins TRBV28 to TRBJ1-1; D gene uncertain. The CDR3 contains 13 residues. Trimming left V 7 bases short and J 1 base short, with 10 bases between. In germline, CDR1 is MDHEN, CDR2 SYDVKM. The DNA of the CDR3 is TGTGCCAGCACTCTAGGCCAGAACACTGAAGCTTTCTTT. This gives the protein CASTLGQNTEAFF.

The V and J genes are TRBV5-1 and TRBJ2-5; TRBD2 is a possible D gene (6 bases). The CDR3 covers 15 residues. V lost 0 bases and J 4 bases, leaving 13 bases between the germline ends. The germline CDR1 and CDR2 sequences are SGHRS and YFSETQ. The CDR3 sequence is CASSLDPGGGETQYF. The DNA of the CDR3 is TGCGCCAGCAGCTTGGACCCCGGGGGAGGAGAGACCCAGTACTTC.